This TCR beta chain was sequenced for a study of cytomegalovirus exposure and HLA in healthy donors. Study at large: One earlier analysis, a look at roughly 170 million T cells, found around 110 million unique TCR beta sequences.

General study findings and limits: Certain indistinguishable V segments, among them TRBV6-2 and TRBV6-3, were excluded.

A remark on this clone: The target antigen is unknown.

Germline V lookup: CDR1 MDHEN, CDR2 SYDVKM. This CDR3 comprises 15 residues. Trimming cost V 1 base and J 7 bases; bases outside gene matches: 7. Both 60 Vbeta primers and 13 Jbeta primers went into the PCR. Profiled with immunoSEQ multiplex PCR; TCRdb holds only in-frame clones, not every one. The data contain approximately 170,000 clones, 85% of them singletons. The chain has TRBV28 and TRBJ2-3; 8 nucleotides align to TRBD1. The sample comprised PBMCs. The receptor comes from a boy younger than 10 in good health and CMV-seronegative. CDR3 nucleotides: TGTGCCAGCAGTTTATTCGGACAGGGTAAAAATACGCAGTATTTT. This sequence encodes CASSLFGQGKNTQYF.